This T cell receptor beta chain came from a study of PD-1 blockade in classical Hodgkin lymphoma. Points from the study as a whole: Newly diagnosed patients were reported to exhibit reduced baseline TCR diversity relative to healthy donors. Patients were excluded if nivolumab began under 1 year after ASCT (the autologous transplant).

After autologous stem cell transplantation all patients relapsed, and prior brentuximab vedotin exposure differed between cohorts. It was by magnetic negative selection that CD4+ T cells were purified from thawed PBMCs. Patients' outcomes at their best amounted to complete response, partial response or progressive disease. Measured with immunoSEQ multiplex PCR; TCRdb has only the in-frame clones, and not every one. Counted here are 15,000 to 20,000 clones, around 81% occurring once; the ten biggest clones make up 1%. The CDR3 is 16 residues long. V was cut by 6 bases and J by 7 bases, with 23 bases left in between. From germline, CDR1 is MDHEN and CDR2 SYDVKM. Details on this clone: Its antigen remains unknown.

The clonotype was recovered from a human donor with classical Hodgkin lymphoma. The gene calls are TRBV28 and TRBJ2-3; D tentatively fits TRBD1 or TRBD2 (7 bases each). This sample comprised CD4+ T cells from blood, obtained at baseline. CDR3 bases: TGTGCCAGCAGACCCCAACAGGGGAGGGGCCGACATACGCAGTATTTT. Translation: CASRPQQGRGRHTQYF.